The 24 T cell receptor beta chains reported below all come from one sample, sequenced in a study of PD-1 blockade in classical Hodgkin lymphoma. Profiling relied on immunoSEQ multiplex PCR, and the TCRdb table lists in-frame clones only, not all of them. Of 45,000 or so clones in the sample, 88% were seen once. Each of the patients experienced relapse following autologous stem cell transplantation, and their brentuximab vedotin exposure differed. This specimen was peripheral blood mononuclear cells (PBMCs), taken at baseline. These receptor sequences come from a human donor with classical Hodgkin lymphoma.

V usage is TRBV5-6 and J usage is TRBJ2-7; 8 positions agree with TRBD2. This CDR3 has 15 residues. Looked up from germline, CDR1 is SGHDT and CDR2 is YYEEEE. V trimming: 2 bases; J trimming: 1 base; junction bases outside the gene matches: 5. The CDR3 spells CASSFGTSGSYEQYF. CDR3 coding DNA: TGTGCCAGCAGCTTCGGGACTAGTGGGTCCTACGAGCAGTACTTC.

The chain employs TRBV6-1 and TRBJ2-1, with unresolved D. V gave up 1 base and J gave up 4 bases, with 5 bases separating them. Germline V gives CDR1 MNHNS, CDR2 SASEGT. The CDR3 extends over 13 amino acids. CDR3 in amino acids: CASSEGEYNEQFF. In DNA form, the CDR3 reads TGTGCCAGCAGTGAAGGCGAATACAATGAGCAGTTCTTC.

The chain uses TRBV6-5 and TRBJ2-2; D gene unclear. CDR3 length equals 12 residues. V was cut by 5 bases and J by 5 bases, with 6 bases left in between. Germline CDR1 is MNHEY and CDR2 is SVGAGI. DNA of the CDR3: TGTGCCAGCAGTCGTACTACCGGGGAGCTGTTTTTT. It yields the protein CASSRTTGELFF.

The rearrangement links TRBV11-2 to TRBJ2-5; D perhaps matches TRBD2 (6 bases). CDR1 and CDR2 from the germline V gene are SGHAT and FQNNGV. Trimming pared 0 bases from V and 4 bases from J, leaving 9 bases between. The CDR3 runs to 14 residues. The CDR3 spells CASSLDLGGETQYF. Here the CDR3 DNA reads TGTGCCAGCAGCTTAGATTTGGGGGGAGAGACCCAGTACTTC. Using reference TRBV11-2 and TRBJ2-5 for the parts outside the CDR3, the full variable domain is EAGVAQSPRYKIIEKRQSVAFWCNPISGHATLYWYQQILGQGPKLLIQFQNNGVVDDSQLPKDRFSAERLKGVDSTLKIQPAKLEDSAVYLCASSLDLGGETQYFGPGTRLLVL.

J is TRBJ2-7 and V is TRBV2, with D maybe TRBD1 (5 bases). Germline CDR1 and CDR2: SNHLY and FYNNEI. The CDR3 has 13 residues. V was trimmed by 4 bases and J by 2 bases, leaving 9 bases between them. The CDR3 DNA is TGTGCCAGCAGTGCAGGGTTCCCCTACGAGCAGTACTTC. This encodes CASSAGFPYEQYF.

The V call is TRBV29-1, the J call TRBJ2-7; 9 nucleotides agree with TRBD1. Germline V gene data show CDR1 as SQVTM and CDR2 as ANQGSEA. The CDR3 loop spans 12 amino acids. Trimming removed 7 bases from V and 6 bases from J; junction bases left unmatched: 7. DNA of the CDR3: TGCAGCGCTGGCCGGGACAGGGCCGAGCAGTACTTC. Amino acid sequence: CSAGRDRAEQYF.

The CDR3 DNA reads as TGTGCCAGCAGGGGTGTGAGGGAGCTGTTTTTT. Translated, it gives CASRGVRELFF. The chain recombines TRBV28 with TRBJ2-2; D unclear. The length of the CDR3 is 11 residues. The ends were cut back, 6 bases at V and 9 bases at J, with 8 bases in the middle. CDR1 is MDHEN and CDR2 is SYDVKM in the germline V gene.

This clone was seen only once. The chain is built from TRBV4-2 and TRBJ2-1; D is ambiguous. The CDR3 contains 14 residues. In germline, CDR1 is LGHNA, CDR2 YNFKEQ. Trimming left V 0 bases short and J 8 bases short, with 11 bases between. The CDR3 reads CASSQDPALYEQFF. The CDR3 DNA sequence: TGTGCCAGCAGCCAAGATCCTGCCTTGTATGAGCAGTTCTTC.

J is TRBJ1-1 and V is TRBV9; unclear D gene. CDR3 length: 13 amino acids. V was pared by 0 bases and J by 4 bases, with 7 bases between. CDR1 is SGDLS, CDR2 YYNGEE, per germline. In DNA, the CDR3 is TGTGCCAGCAGCGTAGATCCCTTCACTGAAGCTTTCTTT. Translating it yields CASSVDPFTEAFF.

This clone was recorded once. The chain uses TRBV2 and TRBJ2-1; 8 bases are shared with TRBD1. The CDR3 totals 15 residues. J gave up 1 base and V 8 bases, and 7 bases lay outside the gene matches. Germline V gene sequence: CDR1 SNHLY, CDR2 FYNNEI. CDR3: CASHARTGSYNEQFF. CDR3 nucleotide sequence: TGTGCCAGCCACGCCCGGACAGGGTCCTACAATGAGCAGTTCTTC.

This chain connects TRBV4-1 to TRBJ1-2, with no clear D. The germline CDR1 and CDR2 sequences are MGHRA and YSYEKL. The ends were cut back, 0 bases at V and 4 bases at J, with 15 bases in the middle. CDR3 size: 16 residues. The CDR3 loop reads CASSQDSTAAGYGYTF. The CDR3 DNA sequence: TGCGCCAGCAGCCAAGATTCAACGGCGGCGGGCTATGGCTACACCTTC.

This rearrangement joins TRBV7-9 to TRBJ1-2; D is perhaps TRBD1 (5 bases). V lost 5 bases to trimming and J lost 4 bases, with 17 bases between them. In germline, CDR1 is SEHNR, CDR2 FQNEAQ (reference sequence). This CDR3 has 15 amino acids. CDR3 in amino acids: CASSGVKDTRYGYTF. CDR3 DNA: TGTGCCAGCAGCGGGGTGAAGGACACTCGCTATGGCTACACCTTC.

The chain couples TRBV5-4 to TRBJ1-4; unclear D gene. CDR1 and CDR2 from the germline V gene are SGHNT and YYREEE (reference sequence). V was shortened by 0 bases and J by 0 bases, with 12 bases between the two germline ends. The CDR3 extends over 17 amino acids. The chain's CDR3 is CASSLVPEGPTNEKLFF. DNA for the CDR3: TGTGCCAGCAGCTTGGTTCCAGAAGGTCCAACTAATGAAAAACTGTTTTTT.

J is TRBJ2-3 and V is TRBV14; no firm D call. The V and J ends lost 4 bases and 2 bases respectively, with 4 bases between them. The CDR3 length is 12 residues. Germline V gene sequence: CDR1 SGHDN, CDR2 FVKESK. For the CDR3, the DNA is TGTGCCAGCAGCCCGTACACAGATACGCAGTATTTT. Its protein is CASSPYTDTQYF.

A single count supports this clone. The chain is built from TRBV19 and TRBJ2-6; D is undetermined. V dropped 3 bases and J dropped 0 bases, with 6 bases sitting between them. The CDR3 sequence is 15 residues long. Per germline, CDR1 LNHDA and CDR2 SQIVND (reference sequence). CDR3 sequence reads: CASSIWRSGANVLTF. For the CDR3, the DNA is TGTGCCAGTAGTATTTGGCGCTCTGGGGCCAACGTCCTGACTTTC.

The rearrangement links TRBV6-6 to TRBJ2-1; D might be TRBD2 (6 bases). CDR1 and CDR2 from the germline V gene are MNHNY and SVGAGI (reference sequence). V dropped 6 bases and J dropped 9 bases, with 18 bases sitting between them. CDR3 length: 14 amino acids. CDR3 sequence reads: CASSPPGVDSEQFF. The DNA for the CDR3 is TGTGCCAGCAGCCCACCGGGGGTCGACTCTGAGCAGTTCTTC.

The genes are TRBV27 and TRBJ2-5; D possibly corresponds to TRBD1 (5 bases). V was cut by 4 bases and J by 11 bases, with 20 bases left in between. Germline CDR1 and CDR2: MNHEY and SMNVEV (reference sequence). The CDR3 is 14 amino acids. The CDR3 nucleotides are TGTGCCAGCAGTTCCCCCTCCAGGGCCAACGATCAGTACTTC. Protein sequence: CASSSPSRANDQYF.

There are a few counts of this clone. This sequence joins TRBV11-1 and TRBJ1-6; D ambiguous. Trimming pared 5 bases from V and 8 bases from J, leaving 10 bases between. This CDR3 has 13 residues. CDR1 is SGHAT and CDR2 is FQDESV in the germline V gene (reference sequence). CDR3 DNA: TGTGCCAGCAGCCAGCCCCGGGATTCACCCCTCCACTTT. Its protein product is CASSQPRDSPLHF.

With respect to this clone: Other DNA sequences of this sample code for an identical CDR3. V gene TRBV27 combines with J gene TRBJ2-5; 8 positions match TRBD2. CDR3 length: 13 amino acids. In germline, CDR1 is MNHEY, CDR2 SMNVEV (reference sequence). The junction had 1 base not matched to a gene; V was cut back by 2 bases and J by 5 bases. CDR3 sequence: CASSLLAGETQYF. In DNA form, the CDR3 reads TGTGCCAGCAGTTTACTAGCGGGCGAGACCCAGTACTTC.

V and J are TRBV7-9 and TRBJ1-4, with D possibly matching TRBD1 (5 bases). V was clipped by 1 base and J by 8 bases, with 17 bases between them. The CDR3 totals 16 residues. Germline CDR1 and CDR2: SEHNR and FQNEAQ (reference sequence). DNA for the CDR3: TGTGCCAGCAGCTTAGTTCGGGACTCCCTCCGGGAAAAACTGTTTTTT. It encodes CASSLVRDSLREKLFF. Supplemented by reference TRBV7-9 and TRBJ1-4, the full variable domain reads DTGVSQNPRHKITKRGQNVTFRCDPISEHNRLYWYRQTLGQGPEFLTYFQNEAQLEKSRLLSDRFSAERPKGSFSTLEIQRTEQGDSAMYLCASSLVRDSLREKLFFGSGTQLSVL.

This chain links TRBV7-3 with TRBJ2-7; D possibly corresponds to TRBD1 (6 bases). Germline CDR1 and CDR2: SGHTA and FQGTGA. This CDR3 spans 15 amino acids. Deletions cut 4 bases from V and 4 bases from J, with 17 bases between. Written as DNA, the CDR3 is TGTGCCAGCAGCTCCCTAGGGGGAATAGATTACGAGCAGTACTTC. This translates into CASSSLGGIDYEQYF.

V and J are TRBV4-2 and TRBJ2-3; 7 bases match TRBD1. The V gene's germline CDR1 is LGHNA and CDR2 YNFKEQ. This CDR3 is 15 amino acids long. V lost 0 bases, J lost 2 bases, and 2 bases stayed unmatched. The CDR3 region has the DNA TGTGCCAGCAGCCAAGATGGGACAGTCACAGATACGCAGTATTTT. Its translation: CASSQDGTVTDTQYF.

The rearrangement joins TRBV19 to TRBJ1-1, with 7 bases identical to TRBD1. The CDR3 sequence is 16 residues long. V shed 9 bases and J 0 bases; nucleotides not matched to a gene: 13. CDR1 and CDR2 from the germline V gene are LNHDA and SQIVND (reference sequence). The CDR3 DNA is TGTGCCAGCTTCCGACCAGGGGGAGGAATGAACACTGAAGCTTTCTTT. Translating gives CASFRPGGGMNTEAFF.

The chain carries TRBV5-1 and TRBJ2-1; TRBD1 matches at 7 bases. This CDR3 is 16 amino acids long. Germline trimming cut 0 bases from V and 2 bases from J; bases unmatched to any gene: 5. The germline V gene has CDR1 SGHRS and CDR2 YFSETQ. CDR3 region: CASSLADRVAYNEQFF. The DNA for the CDR3 is TGCGCCAGCAGCTTGGCCGACAGGGTAGCCTACAATGAGCAGTTCTTC.